Described below is a single T cell receptor beta chain sequence and its context. This specimen belongs to a study of blood T cell repertoires in COVID-19. As for the study in general: Samples taken during acute and convalescent COVID-19 were collected in the United States, Italy and Spain. From T cells, B-cell-depleted T cells, or PBMCs came the material, which was cDNA or gDNA.

In the authors' methods: Counts of nucleated cells, estimated from reference gene primer amplification, were obtained. TCRdb's table, derived via immunoSEQ multiplex PCR, lists solely in-frame clones and lacks some. The V and J calls and the clone size are those of that table, but D and trimming were determined from the DNA. There are nearly 95,000 clones in the sample; roughly 84% occur only once, and 4.5% to 6% lies in the top ten. Trimming removed 1 base from V and 4 bases from J; junction bases left unmatched: 5. CDR3 length: 16 residues. Germline CDR1 is SGHTS and CDR2 is YDEGEE. The sequenced sample consisted of peripheral blood. The rearrangement uses TRBV5-8 and TRBJ2-3, with TRBD2 identical over 11 bases. This receptor was identified in an elderly woman with acute or convalescent COVID-19. The CDR3: CASSLLLAGGSDTQYF. CDR3 coding DNA: TGTGCCAGCAGCTTGCTCCTAGCGGGGGGATCAGATACGCAGTATTTT.